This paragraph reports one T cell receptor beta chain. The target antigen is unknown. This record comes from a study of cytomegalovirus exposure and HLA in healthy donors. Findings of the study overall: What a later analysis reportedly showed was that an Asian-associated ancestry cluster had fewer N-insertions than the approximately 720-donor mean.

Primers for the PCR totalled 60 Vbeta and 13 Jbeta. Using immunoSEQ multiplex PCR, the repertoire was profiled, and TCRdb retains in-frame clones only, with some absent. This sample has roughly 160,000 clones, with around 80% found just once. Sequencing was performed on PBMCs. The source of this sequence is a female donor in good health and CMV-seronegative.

Here the CDR3 DNA reads TGTGCCAGCAGAATTACAGGCCCCGGGGAGCTGTTTTTT. Translated: CASRITGPGELFF. The chain has TRBV6-5 and TRBJ2-2; possibly TRBD1 for D (5 bases). Trimming stripped 6 bases from V and 6 bases from J, with 11 bases between. The CDR3 spans 13 residues. Looked up from germline, CDR1 is MNHEY and CDR2 is SVGAGI.